Listed below are T cell receptor beta chains from one sample, sequenced in a study of CD8+ T cells in alopecia areata. TCRdb keeps only in-frame clones here, not all; method: immunoSEQ multiplex PCR. Of 100,000 to 150,000 clones detected, 45% to 60% appear once; the ten largest clones hold 4.5%. The material sequenced was CD4+ T cells sorted from blood, taken at week 0. The receptors were gathered from a human donor with alopecia areata. Each CDR3 is given with its conserved first and last residue. A D gene is named only where the DNA matches it firmly. Clone sizes are given selectively: once, few, many, or a class where the clone is expanded.

d_gene,j_gene,v_gene,abundance,CDR3aa,CDR3nt
TRBD2,TRBJ2-5,TRBV4-3,NA,CASSQDLVAGRGETQYF,TGCGCCAGCAGCCAAGATTTGGTAGCGGGTCGAGGGGAGACCCAGTACTTC
TRBD1,TRBJ1-1,TRBV5-6,NA,CASKDRLTEAFF,TGTGCCAGCAAGGACAGGCTCACTGAAGCTTTCTTT
NA,TRBJ2-7,TRBV7-2,NA,CASSFGLAYEQYF,TGTGCCAGCAGCTTTGGGTTGGCCTACGAGCAGTACTTC
TRBD1,TRBJ2-1,TRBV7-2,NA,CASSSTGTTYNEQFF,TGTGCCAGCAGCTCGACAGGGACGACCTACAATGAGCAGTTCTTC
NA,TRBJ2-5,TRBV5-6,NA,CASSLGLGQETQYF,TGTGCCAGCAGCCTGGGGCTAGGGCAAGAGACCCAGTACTTC
NA,TRBJ2-4,TRBV15,few,CATSRDGTIIQNIQYF,TGTGCCACCAGCAGAGACGGGACGATCATCCAAAACATTCAGTACTTC
TRBD1,TRBJ2-3,TRBV11-1,NA,CASSFLTGADTQYF,TGTGCCAGCAGCTTTTTAACAGGGGCAGATACGCAGTATTTT
TRBD1,TRBJ2-7,TRBV29-1,NA,CSGRDRGSYEQYF,TGCAGCGGGAGGGACAGGGGATCCTACGAGCAGTACTTC
NA,TRBJ1-1,TRBV30,NA,CAWRGRATEAFF,TGTGCCTGGAGGGGCAGGGCCACTGAAGCTTTCTTT
NA,TRBJ1-6,TRBV10-3,NA,CAISPIGPGEGSPLHF,TGTGCCATCAGCCCAATCGGCCCGGGGGAAGGTTCACCCCTCCACTTT
TRBD1,TRBJ2-2,TRBV9,few,CASSAGQGASHNTGELFF,TGTGCCAGCAGTGCGGGACAGGGGGCGTCCCACAACACCGGGGAGCTGTTTTTT
NA,TRBJ2-5,TRBV7-8,NA,CASSTFRDGETQYF,TGTGCCAGCAGCACCTTCAGGGACGGGGAGACCCAGTACTTC
NA,TRBJ2-5,TRBV2,few,CASSGNDRETQYF,TGTGCCAGCAGTGGGAACGATCGGGAGACCCAGTACTTC
NA,TRBJ2-2,TRBV4-1,NA,CASSGHAIGELFF,TGCGCCAGCAGCGGGCACGCAATCGGGGAGCTGTTTTTT
NA,TRBJ2-3,TRBV27,NA,CASSLSMGDTQYF,TGTGCCAGCAGTTTATCGATGGGTGATACGCAGTATTTT
TRBD1,TRBJ2-7,TRBV19,NA,CASSSPGQGIHEQYF,TGTGCCAGTAGTTCCCCGGGACAGGGAATCCACGAGCAGTACTTC
NA,TRBJ2-7,TRBV27,NA,CASGGADREQYF,TGTGCCAGCGGGGGGGCTGATCGCGAGCAGTACTTC
TRBD1,TRBJ1-3,TRBV6-6,few,CASSYDRARGNTIYF,TGTGCCAGCAGTTACGACAGGGCGCGGGGAAACACCATATATTTT
NA,TRBJ2-4,TRBV20-1,NA,CSARVRGIQYF,TGCAGTGCTAGAGTTAGGGGCATTCAGTACTTC
NA,TRBJ2-3,TRBV25-1,NA,CASSEPGMGTDTQYF,TGTGCCAGCAGTGAACCGGGAATGGGAACAGATACGCAGTATTTT
NA,TRBJ2-6,TRBV19,NA,CASSFNSGANVLTF,TGTGCCAGTAGTTTTAACTCTGGGGCCAACGTCCTGACTTTC
TRBD2,TRBJ2-3,TRBV19,few,CASSIPAGATDTQYF,TGTGCCAGTAGTATCCCAGCGGGGGCCACAGATACGCAGTATTTT
NA,TRBJ2-3,TRBV7-2,NA,CASSLATGADTQYF,TGTGCCAGCAGCTTGGCCACGGGGGCAGATACGCAGTATTTT
TRBD1,TRBJ1-4,TRBV6-5,NA,CASSSAGTGSEKLFF,TGTGCCAGCAGTTCCGCCGGGACAGGGAGTGAAAAACTGTTTTTT
NA,TRBJ2-1,TRBV5-1,NA,CASSLDAGTEQFF,TGCGCCAGCAGCTTGGATGCCGGGACTGAGCAGTTCTTC
NA,TRBJ1-4,TRBV7-9,few,CASSLGQGSATNEKLFF,TGTGCCAGCAGCTTGGGGCAGGGTTCCGCAACTAATGAAAAACTGTTTTTT
TRBD1,TRBJ1-2,TRBV5-1,once,CASSLEPGGDYGYTF,TGCGCCAGCAGCTTGGAGCCAGGGGGGGACTATGGCTACACCTTC
NA,TRBJ2-7,TRBV5-1,NA,CASSFTQGGSEQYF,TGCGCCAGCAGCTTTACGCAGGGAGGCAGCGAGCAGTACTTC
NA,TRBJ1-1,TRBV5-1,NA,CASSPVQPGMNTEAFF,TGCGCCAGCAGCCCCGTCCAGCCAGGCATGAACACTGAAGCTTTCTTT
NA,TRBJ2-5,TRBV2,NA,CASSQHREWAQETQYF,TGTGCCAGCAGCCAGCACAGGGAATGGGCCCAAGAGACCCAGTACTTC
TRBD2,TRBJ2-1,TRBV5-1,once,CASSSLAGVSYNEQFF,TGCGCCAGCAGCTCACTAGCGGGCGTCTCCTACAATGAGCAGTTCTTC
NA,TRBJ2-2,TRBV30,NA,CAWSVRIRSGEGTGELFF,TGTGCCTGGAGTGTACGCATACGAAGCGGAGAGGGGACCGGGGAGCTGTTTTTT
NA,TRBJ2-2,TRBV30,few,CAWSLGAVRRELFF,TGTGCCTGGAGTCTGGGGGCAGTTCGCCGCGAGCTGTTTTTT
TRBD2,TRBJ2-7,TRBV30,NA,CAWTGGSFAYEQYF,TGTGCCTGGACCGGCGGGAGTTTCGCCTACGAGCAGTACTTC
NA,TRBJ2-1,TRBV5-4,NA,CASSFLTGNYNEQFF,TGTGCCAGCAGCTTCCTGACAGGCAACTACAATGAGCAGTTCTTC
TRBD1,TRBJ1-4,TRBV7-9,few,CASRLDRRNEKLFF,TGTGCCAGCAGGTTGGACAGGAGAAATGAAAAACTGTTTTTT
TRBD2,TRBJ2-7,TRBV7-2,NA,CASRRTSGEAYEQYF,TGTGCCAGCAGGAGGACTAGCGGGGAGGCCTACGAGCAGTACTTC
NA,TRBJ1-5,TRBV4-2,NA,CASSQDLEGTQHF,TGTGCCAGCAGCCAAGATTTGGAGGGGACCCAGCATTTT
NA,TRBJ1-5,TRBV19,NA,CASSGDRAQHF,TGTGCCAGTAGCGGAGACAGAGCCCAGCATTTT
NA,TRBJ2-7,TRBV7-2,NA,CASSLARGLSYEQYF,TGTGCCAGCAGCTTAGCCCGGGGGCTCTCCTACGAGCAGTACTTC
TRBD1,TRBJ2-2,TRBV29-1,NA,CSVERTGISGELFF,TGCAGCGTTGAAAGGACAGGGATTTCGGGGGAGCTGTTTTTT
TRBD1,TRBJ1-2,TRBV10-3,NA,CAISEGTGNGYTF,TGTGCCATCAGTGAAGGGACAGGGAATGGCTACACCTTC
NA,TRBJ2-6,TRBV4-2,NA,CASSQLTPGGAGANVLTF,TGTGCCAGCAGCCAACTCACCCCCGGCGGGGCTGGGGCCAACGTCCTGACTTTC
NA,TRBJ2-7,TRBV30,NA,CAWSSDVYEQYF,TGTGCCTGGAGTTCGGACGTTTACGAGCAGTACTTC
NA,TRBJ1-2,TRBV5-1,NA,CASSLRRNYGYTF,TGCGCCAGCAGCTTGAGGCGGAACTATGGCTACACCTTC
NA,TRBJ1-2,TRBV7-2,few,CASSLGRRDGYTF,TGTGCCAGCAGCTTGGGCAGGCGCGATGGCTACACCTTC
TRBD2,TRBJ2-3,TRBV10-3,NA,CAISGTSGGARDTQYF,TGTGCCATCAGTGGGACTAGCGGGGGGGCCCGGGATACGCAGTATTTT
TRBD1,TRBJ2-7,TRBV7-9,NA,CASSWGQGSEQYF,TGTGCCAGCAGCTGGGGACAGGGATCCGAGCAGTACTTC
NA,TRBJ1-2,TRBV2,NA,CASLLWDTTYGYTF,TGTGCCAGCCTACTCTGGGACACCACCTATGGCTACACCTTC
NA,TRBJ2-3,TRBV7-8,NA,CASSLGDWGLADTQYF,TGTGCCAGCAGCTTAGGTGACTGGGGACTCGCAGATACGCAGTATTTT
NA,TRBJ2-7,TRBV29-1,few,CSVGDRRGEQYF,TGCAGCGTTGGGGACCGCCGGGGGGAGCAGTACTTC
NA,TRBJ2-5,TRBV7-2,NA,CASSSGVASKRTQYF,TGTGCCAGCAGCTCCGGGGTAGCGTCAAAGCGGACCCAGTACTTC
NA,TRBJ1-2,TRBV28,NA,CASSLVESYGYTF,TGTGCCAGCAGTTTGGTGGAGTCCTATGGCTACACCTTC
NA,TRBJ1-3,TRBV7-2,NA,CASSWRRSSGNTIYF,TGTGCCAGCAGCTGGAGACGTAGCTCTGGAAACACCATATATTTT
TRBD1,TRBJ2-7,TRBV5-4,NA,CASTQDRAYEQYF,TGTGCCAGCACCCAGGACAGGGCCTACGAGCAGTACTTC
TRBD1,TRBJ1-1,TRBV2,few,CASAGTGQGPAFF,TGTGCCTCCGCTGGGACAGGGCAGGGACCAGCTTTCTTT
NA,TRBJ2-2,TRBV9,NA,CASSVVTEAGELFF,TGTGCCAGCAGCGTAGTAACCGAAGCCGGGGAGCTGTTTTTT
TRBD1,TRBJ1-4,TRBV29-1,once,CSARLTGGVATNEKLFF,TGCAGCGCTCGGCTAACAGGGGGAGTCGCAACTAATGAAAAACTGTTTTTT
TRBD1,TRBJ2-5,TRBV5-1,NA,CASSRKTWDRDQETQYF,TGCGCCAGCAGCCGAAAGACCTGGGACAGGGACCAAGAGACCCAGTACTTC